Following are 10 T cell receptor beta chains from one sample sequenced in a study of blood T cell repertoires in COVID-19. Repertoires were generated with immunoSEQ multiplex PCR, while TCRdb's copy carries only in-frame clones and drops some. The sample holds around 210,000 clones, 70% to 90% seen once. Sample: peripheral blood. Every receptor here comes from a man between 50 and 59 years old with COVID-19, enrolled during active disease.

The rearrangement links TRBV5-1 to TRBJ1-2, with a tentative D call TRBD1 (5 bases). The CDR3 contains 15 residues. Germline lookup yields CDR1 SGHRS and CDR2 YFSETQ. Trimming pared 0 bases from V and 1 base from J, leaving 10 bases between. The CDR3 loop reads CASSLVGASNYGYTF. DNA of the CDR3: TGCGCCAGCAGCTTGGTAGGGGCGAGTAACTATGGCTACACCTTC.

The chain recombines TRBV18 with TRBJ2-2, with D maybe TRBD1 (6 bases). The germline V gene encodes CDR1 KGHSH and CDR2 LQKENI. Trimming shortened V by 2 bases and J by 4 bases, and 8 bases separated the two germline ends. This CDR3 spans 14 amino acids. Here the CDR3 reads CASSPARGTGELFF. As DNA, the CDR3 is TGTGCCAGCTCACCAGCCAGGGGCACCGGGGAGCTGTTTTTT.

The chain recombines TRBV3-1 (or the pseudogene TRBV3-2) with TRBJ2-7; unclear D gene. The CDR3 has 18 residues. V lost 0 bases and J lost 0, with 18 bases in between. Germline V gene data show CDR1 as LGHDT and CDR2 as YNNKEL (reference sequence). CDR3 nucleotide sequence: TGTGCCAGCAGCCAAGAGCTCCTGAGGCCCTCTAGCTCCTACGAGCAGTACTTC. It encodes CASSQELLRPSSSYEQYF.

This clone came up a few times. The J gene is TRBJ1-1, the V gene TRBV3-1 (or the pseudogene TRBV3-2); maybe TRBD1 (5 bases). Germline loops: CDR1 LGHDT, CDR2 YNNKEL (reference sequence). Trimming removed 5 bases at V and 8 bases at J, with 15 bases between. This CDR3 region has 13 residues. The CDR3 loop is CASSSTGAGEAFF. CDR3 in DNA: TGTGCCAGCAGCTCAACTGGGGCAGGAGAAGCTTTCTTT.

DNA of the CDR3: TGTGCCAGCAGCTTCCGGGACAGGGTGAGCACAGATACGCAGTATTTT. Translating gives CASSFRDRVSTDTQYF. The J gene is TRBJ2-3, the V gene TRBV5-5, with 9 nucleotides matching TRBD1. The ends lost 2 bases at V and 0 bases at J; junction bases unmatched: 4. Germline lookup yields CDR1 SGHKS and CDR2 YYEKEE (reference sequence). This CDR3 has 16 residues.

The chain is built from TRBV7-9 and TRBJ2-3, with 10 bases that match TRBD2. The CDR3 loop spans 17 amino acids. Germline loops: CDR1 SEHNR, CDR2 FQNEAQ (reference sequence). V was clipped by 5 bases and J by 3 bases; unmatched bases: 11. The CDR3 nucleotides are TGTGCCAGCAGCCCCTCCCCACTAGCGGGGAGGACAGATACGCAGTATTTT. Its protein is CASSPSPLAGRTDTQYF. The whole variable domain, remainder taken from reference TRBV7-9 and TRBJ2-3, is DTGVSQNPRHKITKRGQNVTFRCDPISEHNRLYWYRQTLGQGPEFLTYFQNEAQLEKSRLLSDRFSAERPKGSFSTLEIQRTEQGDSAMYLCASSPSPLAGRTDTQYFGPGTRLTVL.

This clone was observed a few times. The chain is built from TRBV29-1 and TRBJ1-1, with TRBD1 as a possible D gene (5 bases). The CDR3 covers 11 residues. The germline gives CDR1 SQVTM, CDR2 ANQGSEA. V was shortened by 6 bases and J by 6 bases, with 11 bases between the two germline ends. CDR3 nucleotide sequence: TGCAGCGTGCAGGAAGGGGCTGAAGCTTTCTTT. Translated: CSVQEGAEAFF.

The rearrangement links TRBV7-2 to TRBJ2-5, with 7 bases that match TRBD1. The trim removed 2 bases at V and 5 bases at J, leaving 5 bases unmatched. CDR1 and CDR2 from the germline V gene are SGHTA and FQGNSA. The CDR3 sequence is 14 residues long. The CDR3 sequence is CASSLLTGWETQYF. The CDR3, as DNA: TGTGCCAGCAGCTTATTGACAGGGTGGGAGACCCAGTACTTC.

V is TRBV5-1 and J is TRBJ2-2; unclear D gene. This CDR3 is built from 15 residues. CDR1 and CDR2 (germline): SGHRS, YFSETQ. The ends were cut back, 0 bases at V and 0 bases at J, with 6 bases in the middle. The CDR3 sequence: CASSLELANTGELFF. The CDR3 DNA is TGCGCCAGCAGCTTGGAGCTGGCGAACACCGGGGAGCTGTTTTTT.

This clone has only a few counts. This chain joins TRBV11-2 and TRBJ2-3; 7 bases map to TRBD1. This CDR3 region has 15 residues. V shed 3 bases and J 0 bases; nucleotides not matched to a gene: 3. Germline CDR1 is SGHAT and CDR2 is FQNNGV. CDR3 bases: TGTGCCAGCAGCTTGGGACAGCTCAGCACAGATACGCAGTATTTT. Protein sequence: CASSLGQLSTDTQYF. The full variable domain, its missing parts supplied by reference TRBV11-2 and TRBJ2-3, is EAGVAQSPRYKIIEKRQSVAFWCNPISGHATLYWYQQILGQGPKLLIQFQNNGVVDDSQLPKDRFSAERLKGVDSTLKIQPAKLEDSAVYLCASSLGQLSTDTQYFGPGTRLTVL.